The T cell receptor beta chain described here comes from a study of OX40 agonist ivuxolimab in advanced cancers. For context, the study as a whole: Ivuxolimab, which targeted the costimulatory receptor OX40 (CD134), was an agonistic, fully human IgG2 monoclonal antibody. Intravenous ivuxolimab was administered to patients every 2 weeks at six dose levels: 0.01, 0.1, 0.3, 1.5, 3 and 10 mg/kg. The dose-escalation cohort was roughly 87% male with a mean age of about 58 years, ranging from roughly 20 to 80. The paper reports the monotherapy dose-escalation portion (N of about 47 patients) of the phase I ivuxolimab trial. Among the 52 dose-escalation patients, about 20 had hepatocellular carcinoma, approximately 15 melanoma, 9 renal cell carcinoma and 9 head and neck cancer. Peripheral TCRbeta sequencing aimed to test whether ivuxolimab altered TCR sequence diversity and caused clonal T-cell expansion. Patients were allowed to have had prior anti-PD-1, anti-PD-L1 or anti-CTLA-4 therapy, and 30% to 50% of the dose-escalation patients had previously received checkpoint inhibitors. Partial responses were achieved by three dose-escalation patients, of whom one had hepatocellular carcinoma and two had cutaneous melanoma.

The trial excluded patients who had a history of autoimmune disease or were on systemic immunosuppression. Peripheral blood for TCR sequencing was drawn from every dose cohort at baseline, at cycle 4 day 1 and at cycle 7 day 1. Samples came from an open-label, multicenter, first-in-human phase I dose-escalation trial of ivuxolimab. Adults with locally advanced or metastatic melanoma, renal cell, hepatocellular, or head and neck squamous cell carcinoma were enrolled in the trial. Before TCR sequencing, CD4+ T cells and CD8+ T cells were sorted from peripheral blood as separate populations. Genomic DNA was extracted from sorted cells for sequencing of the TCRbeta CDR3 region. TCRbeta CDR3 regions were sequenced using the immunoSEQ Assay. The table was pulled from immuneACCESS by TCRdb, which kept in-frame rearrangements only. Such tables lose some clones; where checked, under half of the loss comes from unresolved V genes, and the rest has no known cause. The table for this sample lists approximately 47,000 clones; around nine tenths of them were counted only once. Of the sample, about 7.5% falls within the top ten clones.

Study-wide findings and limitations: In the 0.1-3.0 mg/kg groups, partial responders were among the patients with the lowest normalized peripheral clonal expansion, particularly in CD8+ T cells. After ivuxolimab, CD8+ T cells had more expanded clones than CD4+ T cells on average. At doses from 0.1 to 3.0 mg/kg, clonal expansion was seen in both CD4+ and CD8+ blood T cells between baseline and week 6. Low levels of normalized T-cell clonal expansion were also seen in some nonresponding patients. The antigen specificity of the peripheral T cells that underwent clonal expansion was not determined.

CDR3 length: 14 amino acids, cysteine to phenylalanine. Of all the DNA, just the CDR3 is kept, 42 bases in frame from base 1. Per the germline V gene, SGHRS is the CDR1 and YFSETQ is the CDR2. Trimming costs V 2 bases and J 4 bases, and their ends lie 12 bases apart. Note on this clone: This receptor's antigen is unknown. Per-base qualities were not stored, and no clone one base away is much larger.

This sample comprised CD4+ or CD8+ T cells sorted from blood, obtained in a trial of the OX40 agonist ivuxolimab. The clonotype comes from an adult with an advanced solid tumor such as melanoma, head and neck, liver or kidney cancer. This chain is built from TRBV5-1 and TRBJ1-2, with no confidently assigned D gene. The nucleotide sequence reads TGCGCCAGCAGCTTCGGACCGGGATCCTATGGCTACACCTTC. Translated, this gives CASSFGPGSYGYTF.